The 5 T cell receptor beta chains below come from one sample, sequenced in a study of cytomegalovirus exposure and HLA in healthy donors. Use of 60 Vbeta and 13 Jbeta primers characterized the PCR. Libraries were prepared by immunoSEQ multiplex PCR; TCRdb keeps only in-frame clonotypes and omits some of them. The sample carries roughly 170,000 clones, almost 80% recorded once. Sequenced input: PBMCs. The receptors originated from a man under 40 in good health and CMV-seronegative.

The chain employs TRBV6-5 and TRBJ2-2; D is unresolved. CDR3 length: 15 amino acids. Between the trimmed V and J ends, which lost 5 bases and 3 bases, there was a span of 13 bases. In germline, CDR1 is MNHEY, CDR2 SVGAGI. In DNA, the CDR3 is TGTGCCAGCAGTCCCTGGAGCTCTTACACCGGGGAGCTGTTTTTT. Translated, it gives CASSPWSSYTGELFF.

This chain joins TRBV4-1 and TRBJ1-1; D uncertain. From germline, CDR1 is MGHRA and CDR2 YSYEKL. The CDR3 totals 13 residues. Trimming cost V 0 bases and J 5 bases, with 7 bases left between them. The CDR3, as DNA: TGCGCCAGCAGCCAAGATAGTTCAACTGAAGCTTTCTTT. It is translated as CASSQDSSTEAFF.

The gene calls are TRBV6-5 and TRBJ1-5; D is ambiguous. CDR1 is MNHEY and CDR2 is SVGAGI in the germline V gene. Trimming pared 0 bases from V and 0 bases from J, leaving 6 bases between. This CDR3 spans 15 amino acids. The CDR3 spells CASSYSASSNQPQHF. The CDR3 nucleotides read TGTGCCAGCAGTTACTCGGCCAGTAGCAATCAGCCCCAGCATTTT.

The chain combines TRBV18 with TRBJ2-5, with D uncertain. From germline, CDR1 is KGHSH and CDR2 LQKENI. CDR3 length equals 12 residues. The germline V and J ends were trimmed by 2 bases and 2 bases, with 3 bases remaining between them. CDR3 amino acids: CASSPVQETQYF. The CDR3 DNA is TGTGCCAGCTCACCAGTACAAGAGACCCAGTACTTC.

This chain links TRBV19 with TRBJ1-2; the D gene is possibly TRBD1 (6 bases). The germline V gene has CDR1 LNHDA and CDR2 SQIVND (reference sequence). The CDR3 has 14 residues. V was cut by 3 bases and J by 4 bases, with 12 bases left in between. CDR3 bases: TGTGCCAGTAGTATCGGGCAGGACAGCTATGGCTACACCTTC. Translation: CASSIGQDSYGYTF.